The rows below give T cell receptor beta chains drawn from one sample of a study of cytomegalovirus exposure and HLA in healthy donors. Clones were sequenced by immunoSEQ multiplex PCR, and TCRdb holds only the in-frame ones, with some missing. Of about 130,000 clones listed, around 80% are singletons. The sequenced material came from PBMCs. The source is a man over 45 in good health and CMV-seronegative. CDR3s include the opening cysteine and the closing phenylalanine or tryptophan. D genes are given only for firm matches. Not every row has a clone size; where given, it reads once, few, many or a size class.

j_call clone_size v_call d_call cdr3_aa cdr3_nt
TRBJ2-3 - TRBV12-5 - CASGLLVQGLLSTDTQYF TGTGCTAGTGGTTTGCTGGTCCAGGGACTTCTATCCACAGATACGCAGTATTTT
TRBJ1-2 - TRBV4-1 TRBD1 CASSQEPTGGAYGYTF TGCGCCAGCAGCCAAGAACCGACAGGGGGGGCATATGGCTACACCTTC
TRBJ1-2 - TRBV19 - CASTPGRGYGYTF TGTGCCAGTACCCCCGGCAGGGGCTATGGCTACACCTTC
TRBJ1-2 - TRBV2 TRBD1 CASSGTGGSYGYTF TGTGCCAGCAGTGGGACAGGGGGCTCCTATGGCTACACCTTC
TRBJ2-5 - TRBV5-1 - CASSLAGGETQYF TGCGCCAGCAGCTTGGCCGGGGGAGAGACCCAGTACTTC
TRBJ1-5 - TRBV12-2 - CASRLGDRGLPPSNQPQHF TGTGCAAGTCGCTTAGGGGACAGGGGGCTTCCCCCGAGCAATCAGCCCCAGCATTTT
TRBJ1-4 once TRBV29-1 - CSVGSGEGEKLFF TGCAGCGTTGGGTCAGGCGAGGGAGAAAAACTGTTTTTT
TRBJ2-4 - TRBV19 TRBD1 CASSINRGDIQYF TGTGCCAGTAGTATAAACAGGGGAGACATTCAGTACTTC
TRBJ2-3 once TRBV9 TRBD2 CASSFSGDTDTQYF TGTGCCAGCAGCTTTAGCGGGGACACAGATACGCAGTATTTT
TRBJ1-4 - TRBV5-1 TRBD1 CASNQGDGDEKLFF TGCGCCAGCAACCAGGGGGATGGAGATGAAAAACTGTTTTTT
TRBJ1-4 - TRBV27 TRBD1 CASSLIADRSPDGEKLFF TGTGCCAGCAGTTTAATCGCGGACAGGTCCCCTGATGGTGAAAAACTGTTTTTT
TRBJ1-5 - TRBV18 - CASSQGEEQPQHF TGTGCCAGCTCACAAGGGGAAGAACAGCCCCAGCATTTT
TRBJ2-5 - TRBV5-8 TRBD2 CASSPGVAGQETQYF TGTGCCAGCAGCCCCGGTGTAGCGGGGCAAGAGACCCAGTACTTC
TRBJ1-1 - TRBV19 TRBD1 CASSEGQVNTEAFF TGTGCCAGTAGTGAAGGACAGGTGAACACTGAAGCTTTCTTT
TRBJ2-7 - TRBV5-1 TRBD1 CASSLGLSDRALTYEQYF TGCGCCAGCAGCTTGGGGCTGTCGGACAGGGCCTTAACCTACGAGCAGTACTTC
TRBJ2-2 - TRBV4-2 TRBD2 CASSQASGDTGELFF TGTGCCAGCAGCCAGGCCAGCGGGGACACCGGGGAGCTGTTTTTT
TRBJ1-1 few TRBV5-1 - CASSLRTDTEAFF TGCGCCAGCAGCTTAAGGACAGATACTGAAGCTTTCTTT
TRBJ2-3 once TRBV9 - CASSADTTSTDTQYF TGTGCCAGCAGTGCGGACACGACTAGCACAGATACGCAGTATTTT
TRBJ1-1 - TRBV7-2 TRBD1 CASSWGAGGTEAFF TGTGCCAGCAGCTGGGGGGCAGGGGGCACTGAAGCTTTCTTT
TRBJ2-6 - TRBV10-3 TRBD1 CATGTGPWGGANVLTF TGTGCCACCGGGACAGGGCCTTGGGGGGGGGCCAACGTCCTGACTTTC
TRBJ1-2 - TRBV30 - CAWSNRQFNYGYTF TGTGCCTGGAGTAATCGACAGTTTAACTATGGCTACACCTTC
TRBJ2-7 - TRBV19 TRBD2 CASSIKGLVVYEQYF TGTGCCAGTAGTATAAAGGGACTAGTCGTCTACGAGCAGTACTTC
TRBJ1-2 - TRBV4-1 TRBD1 CASSRGTDYGYTF TGCGCCAGCAGCCGCGGGACAGATTATGGCTACACCTTC
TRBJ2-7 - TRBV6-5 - CASSYQGSSYEQYF TGTGCCAGCAGTTATCAGGGTTCATCCTACGAGCAGTACTTC
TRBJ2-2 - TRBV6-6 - CASSYKPDSTGELFF TGTGCCAGCAGTTACAAGCCGGACAGCACCGGGGAGCTGTTTTTT
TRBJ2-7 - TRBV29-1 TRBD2 CSARGNSYEQYF TGCAGCGCGCGGGGGAACTCCTACGAGCAGTACTTC
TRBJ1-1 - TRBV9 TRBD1 CASSAFGTGFEAFF TGTGCCAGCAGCGCCTTCGGGACAGGGTTTGAAGCTTTCTTT
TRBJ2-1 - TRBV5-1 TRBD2 CASSLGLAVNNEQFF TGCGCCAGCAGCCTAGGACTAGCGGTGAACAATGAGCAGTTCTTC
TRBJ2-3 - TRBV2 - CASTRLQSSTDTQYF TGTGCCAGCACCCGCTTACAGTCAAGCACAGATACGCAGTATTTT
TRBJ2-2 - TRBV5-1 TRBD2 CASSFREGNTGELFF TGCGCCAGCAGCTTTCGGGAGGGCAACACCGGGGAGCTGTTTTTT
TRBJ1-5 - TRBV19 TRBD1 CASSGAGGQPQHF TGTGCCAGTAGTGGGGCAGGGGGACAGCCCCAGCATTTT
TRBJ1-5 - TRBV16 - CASSRQSQGYQPQHF TGTGCCAGCAGCCGTCAGAGCCAGGGTTACCAGCCCCAGCATTTT
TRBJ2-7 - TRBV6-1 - CASSDRGISYEQYF TGTGCCAGCAGTGACAGGGGAATCTCCTACGAGCAGTACTTC
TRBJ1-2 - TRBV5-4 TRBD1 CASSVQGAPSGYTF TGTGCCAGCAGCGTCCAGGGGGCTCCCTCGGGCTACACCTTC
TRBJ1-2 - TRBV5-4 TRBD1 CASSLVGTGGVGYTF TGTGCCAGCAGCTTAGTAGGGACAGGGGGCGTTGGCTACACCTTC
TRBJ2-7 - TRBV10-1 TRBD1 CASSERRTGVPYEQYF TGCGCCAGCAGTGAGCGCAGAACAGGGGTACCCTACGAGCAGTACTTC
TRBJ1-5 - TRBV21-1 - CASSPPGQGCEGFGQPQHF TGTGCCAGCAGCCCCCCCGGACAGGGTTGTGAGGGGTTTGGTCAGCCCCAGCATTTT
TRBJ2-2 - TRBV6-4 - CASSDQWNTGELFF TGTGCCAGCAGTGACCAGTGGAACACCGGGGAGCTGTTTTTT
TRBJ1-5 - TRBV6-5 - CASRKGGGLGQPQHF TGTGCCAGCAGAAAGGGGGGGGGACTGGGACAGCCCCAGCATTTT
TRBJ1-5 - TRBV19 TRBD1 CASRPINRGLSNQPQHF TGTGCCAGTAGGCCCATTAACAGGGGGTTGAGCAATCAGCCCCAGCATTTT